These T cell receptor beta chains were read from a single sample in a study of shared T cell receptors in the human thymus. The data were produced by immunoSEQ multiplex PCR, yet TCRdb's version contains in-frame clones alone and is incomplete. The sample records 640,000 or so clones, around 87% being singletons. The same data also went into a second study, on human thymus T cells.

Source material: thymocytes. The source is a boy in the first two years of life with a congenital heart defect. Both conserved end residues are part of each CDR3. The size field is filled for only some rows; it gives once, few, many or a size class.

j_call	v_call	clone_size	cdr3_aa
TRBJ1-2	TRBV28	NA	CASSETAGTPNKYGYTF
TRBJ2-7	TRBV12-5	NA	CASEGTNSYEQYF
TRBJ1-1	TRBV19	NA	CASSNREPLNTEAFF
TRBJ2-1	TRBV5-1	NA	CASSSSGGGWNEQFF
TRBJ2-5	TRBV19	once	CASSKGGQHQETQYF
TRBJ2-5	TRBV28	NA	CANGTSGSQETQYF
TRBJ2-5	TRBV2	NA	CARGQDQETQYF
TRBJ1-2	TRBV5-1	once	CASSDRANYGYTF
TRBJ2-5	TRBV5-5	NA	CASCPKTGGLKETQYF
TRBJ1-6	TRBV5-1	NA	CASSLIQGSYNSPLHF
TRBJ2-7	TRBV6-6	NA	CASSPRRSGQNYEQYF
TRBJ1-5	TRBV2	NA	CASSAVRGRQPQHF
TRBJ1-1	TRBV10-3	NA	CAISSHTGQQGRAFF
TRBJ1-5	TRBV29-1	NA	CSVSAERTPINQPQHF
TRBJ2-7	TRBV28	NA	CASSFLRRETGGYEQYF
TRBJ1-4	TRBV9	NA	CASSVAPGTGAGPTNEKLFF
TRBJ2-7	TRBV7-9	NA	CASSLGGSRVYEQYF